Each of the 22 T cell receptor beta chains below was sequenced from the same sample in a study of technical replicates of blood from a handful of donors. Data came from immunoSEQ multiplex PCR; TCRdb stores just in-frame clones and leaves some out. The data contain tens of thousands of clones, 80% to 95% of them singletons. Sequenced input: T cells isolated from PBMCs. Receptors originate from a human donor in good health.

The chain is built from TRBV30 and TRBJ2-1, with 7 bases that match TRBD2. The germline V gene encodes CDR1 GTSNPN and CDR2 SVGIG (reference sequence). After removal of 8 bases from V and 6 bases from J, the junction contained 7 bases not matched to a gene. The CDR3 contains 12 residues. DNA for the CDR3: TGTGCCCTACGCCGGACTAGCAATGAGCAGTTCTTC. This gives the protein CALRRTSNEQFF. Supplemented by reference TRBV30 and TRBJ2-1, the full variable domain reads SQTIHQWPATLVQPVGSPLSLECTVEGTSNPNLYWYRQAAGRGLQLLFYSVGIGQISSEVPQNLSASRPQDRQFILSSKKLLLSDSGFYLCALRRTSNEQFFGPGTRLTVL.

The V and J genes are TRBV27 and TRBJ2-7; D call uncertain. Germline V gives CDR1 MNHEY, CDR2 SMNVEV (reference sequence). The CDR3 loop spans 13 amino acids. The ends were cut back, 5 bases at V and 2 bases at J, with 10 bases in the middle. The CDR3 DNA follows: TGTGCCAGCAGTCTTCCAGAAACCTACGAGCAGTACTTC. It codes for CASSLPETYEQYF.

A remark on this clone: The identical CDR3 is also encoded by other nucleotide sequences in the sample. The CDR3, as DNA: TGTGCCAGCAGCGTAGCAGGGGGCGGTTACAATGAGCAGTTCTTC. As protein: CASSVAGGGYNEQFF. The chain links TRBV9 to TRBJ2-1; 8 bases map to TRBD1. Germline values: CDR1 SGDLS, CDR2 YYNGEE. This CDR3 has 15 amino acids. The V segment lost 0 bases and the J segment 4 bases; nucleotides outside the gene matches: 3.

The chain links TRBV5-6 to TRBJ2-3, with 9 positions matching TRBD2. This CDR3 has 16 residues. V lost 3 bases and J lost 2; bases outside the gene matches: 7. Germline V gene sequence: CDR1 SGHDT, CDR2 YYEEEE. CDR3 nucleotides: TGTGCCAGCAGCTGGCCGGGGACTAGCCTCACAGATACGCAGTATTTT. Encoded protein: CASSWPGTSLTDTQYF. The whole variable domain, remainder taken from reference TRBV5-6 and TRBJ2-3, is DAGVTQSPTHLIKTRGQQVTLRCSPKSGHDTVSWYQQALGQGPQFIFQYYEEEERQRGNFPDRFSGHQFPNYSSELNVNALLLGDSALYLCASSWPGTSLTDTQYFGPGTRLTVL.

This chain links TRBV2 with TRBJ1-2; 8 nucleotides match TRBD1. The CDR3 consists of 15 residues. The V segment lost 9 bases and the J segment 4 bases; nucleotides outside the gene matches: 13. Looked up from germline, CDR1 is SNHLY and CDR2 is FYNNEI. The CDR3 here is CASQSGTGLFYGYTF. The DNA for the CDR3 is TGTGCCAGTCAGTCCGGGACAGGATTATTCTATGGCTACACCTTC. Drawing the rest from reference TRBV2 and TRBJ1-2, the complete variable domain is EPEVTQTPSHQVTQMGQEVILRCVPISNHLYFYWYRQILGQKVEFLVSFYNNEISEKSEIFDDQFSVERPDGSNFTLKIRSTKLEDSAMYFCASQSGTGLFYGYTFGSGTRLTVV.

The chain is built from TRBV15 and TRBJ2-1, with 9 bases identical to TRBD2. This CDR3 has 15 residues. Per germline, CDR1 LNHNV and CDR2 YYDKDF (reference sequence). The junction had 11 bases not matched to a gene; V was cut back by 2 bases and J by 12 bases. The CDR3 loop is CATSRTLAGEVWQFF. The DNA of the CDR3 is TGTGCCACCAGCAGAACCTTAGCGGGAGAAGTCTGGCAGTTCTTC.

The chain is built from TRBV19 and TRBJ1-4; 7 positions agree with TRBD1. The germline gives CDR1 LNHDA, CDR2 SQIVND (reference sequence). Trimming cost V 10 bases and J 8 bases; bases outside gene matches: 4. The CDR3 is 11 residues long. The CDR3 is CATVDREKLFF. The CDR3 region has the DNA TGTGCCACTGTGGACAGGGAAAAACTGTTTTTT. Filled out from reference TRBV19 and TRBJ1-4, the complete variable domain reads DGGITQSPKYLFRKEGQNVTLSCEQNLNHDAMYWYRQDPGQGLRLIYYSQIVNDFQKGDIAEGYSVSREKKESFPLTVTSAQKNPTAFYLCATVDREKLFFGSGTQLSVL.

CDR3 residues: CAWRRETGDFDEQYF. The CDR3 DNA is TGTGCCTGGAGGAGGGAGACAGGGGATTTTGACGAGCAGTACTTC. The chain has TRBV30 and TRBJ2-7, with TRBD1 matching 8 bases. The CDR3 extends over 15 amino acids. V shed 3 bases and J 5 bases; nucleotides not matched to a gene: 12. The V gene's germline CDR1 is GTSNPN and CDR2 SVGIG (reference sequence).

V is TRBV19 and J is TRBJ1-5, with 9 bases aligning to TRBD1. Germline loops: CDR1 LNHDA, CDR2 SQIVND (reference sequence). The ends lost 5 bases at V and 3 bases at J; junction bases unmatched: 8. The CDR3 is made up of 16 amino acids. This chain's CDR3 is CASSRDRDVYNQPQHF. The CDR3 bases are TGTGCCAGTAGTCGGGACAGGGACGTGTACAATCAGCCCCAGCATTTT.

This chain connects TRBV2 to TRBJ2-5; TRBD2 might be the D (5 bases). CDR3 length equals 12 residues. Germline V CDR1 and CDR2: SNHLY, FYNNEI. V lost 6 bases and J lost 4, with 9 bases in between. The CDR3 nucleotides read TGTGCCAGCAGGTCACTAGTAGAGACCCAGTACTTC. Amino acids: CASRSLVETQYF.

Written as DNA, the CDR3 is TGTGCCAGTAGTTTGCAAGCGTACTACACCTTC. The encoded protein is CASSLQAYYTF. V gene TRBV19 combines with J gene TRBJ1-2; no clear D gene. V dropped 5 bases and J dropped 10 bases, with 11 bases sitting between them. The germline CDR1 and CDR2 sequences are LNHDA and SQIVND (reference sequence). This CDR3 spans 11 amino acids.

This clone has just one count. V is TRBV19 and J is TRBJ1-2; D is unclear. The germline V gene encodes CDR1 LNHDA and CDR2 SQIVND (reference sequence). Between the trimmed V and J ends, which lost 5 bases and 4 bases, there was a span of 14 bases. This CDR3 has 14 amino acids. The CDR3 bases are TGTGCCAGTAGTCCTAGTGGCGGCGTCTATGGCTACACCTTC. Protein: CASSPSGGVYGYTF.

This chain joins TRBV11-3 and TRBJ2-1, with 9 bases identical to TRBD2. This CDR3 has 16 amino acids. The V gene end was trimmed by 6 bases and the J gene end by 0 bases; junction bases not matched to a gene: 6. Germline CDR1 and CDR2: SGHNT and YENEEA. The CDR3 region has the DNA TGTGCCAGCAGTCCCTATAGCGGGAGCTCCTACAATGAGCAGTTCTTC. Its protein is CASSPYSGSSYNEQFF.

The chain carries TRBV4-1 and TRBJ1-4; D remains unclear. Germline CDR1 reads MGHRA; CDR2 reads YSYEKL. The ends were cut back, 0 bases at V and 8 bases at J, with 16 bases in the middle. This CDR3 is built from 16 residues. This CDR3 reads CASSQERTVGGEKLFF. The CDR3 nucleotides are TGCGCCAGCAGCCAAGAAAGGACGGTCGGAGGCGAAAAACTGTTTTTT.

The chain has TRBV11-2 and TRBJ2-1, with 10 bases fitting TRBD1. The CDR3 runs 16 residues. Germline-derived CDR1 and CDR2 are SGHAT and FQNNGV. J was trimmed by 4 bases and V by 1 base; bases with no gene match: 4. The DNA for the CDR3 is TGTGCCAGCAGCTTAGGAGGGACAGGGGTTTACAATGAGCAGTTCTTC. It encodes CASSLGGTGVYNEQFF.

V is TRBV6-1 and J is TRBJ1-1; D is possibly TRBD1 (5 bases). Germline CDR1 and CDR2: MNHNS and SASEGT. Trimming removed 6 bases from V and 8 bases from J, with 19 bases in between. The CDR3 is 14 amino acids. CDR3 protein: CASRASISGREAFF. In DNA, the CDR3 is TGTGCCAGCAGGGCAAGTATATCAGGGAGGGAAGCTTTCTTT.

The CDR3 reads CASSPDLGAYQPQHF. CDR3 in DNA: TGTGCCAGCAGTCCAGATCTGGGGGCGTATCAGCCCCAGCATTTT. The chain recombines TRBV2 with TRBJ1-5; maybe TRBD1 (6 bases). The V end lost 5 bases, the J end lost 5 bases, and 16 bases lay between the germline ends. Germline V gene data show CDR1 as SNHLY and CDR2 as FYNNEI. CDR3 length equals 15 residues.

This rearrangement joins TRBV21-1 to TRBJ2-7; the table names TRBD2, a call not compared with the DNA. TRBV21-1 constitutes a pseudogene. The length of the CDR3 is 14 residues. In DNA form, the CDR3 reads TGTGCCAGCAGCAAAGTTAACGGGACCTACGAGCAGTACTTC. Encoded protein: CASSKVNGTYEQYF.

This chain joins TRBV18 and TRBJ1-1; D ambiguous. Trimming shortened V by 4 bases and J by 3 bases, and 9 bases separated the two germline ends. The CDR3 has 13 residues. Germline V lookup: CDR1 KGHSH, CDR2 LQKENI. CDR3 protein: CASSLSADTEAFF. The CDR3 bases are TGTGCCAGCTCACTCTCGGCGGACACTGAAGCTTTCTTT.

This chain joins TRBV7-2 and TRBJ2-1, with 7 bases identical to TRBD2. CDR1 and CDR2 from the germline V gene are SGHTA and FQGNSA. CDR3 length equals 15 residues. Trimming at V came to 0 bases and at J to 7 bases, leaving 6 bases not matched to a gene. The CDR3, as DNA: TGTGCCAGCAGCTTAGCTCGTTCCGGGGGGAATGAGCAGTTCTTC. It yields the protein CASSLARSGGNEQFF.

This chain links TRBV9 with TRBJ1-1; weak D call: TRBD1 (5 bases). CDR1 is SGDLS and CDR2 is YYNGEE in the germline V gene. CDR3 size: 16 residues. Trimming cost V 0 bases and J 4 bases, with 16 bases left between them. The CDR3 sequence: CASSVAGLSGGTEAFF. The CDR3 DNA follows: TGTGCCAGCAGCGTAGCTGGGTTATCGGGGGGCACTGAAGCTTTCTTT.

The chain links TRBV7-6 to TRBJ2-7; 8 positions agree with TRBD2. The CDR3 loop spans 15 amino acids. Germline loops: CDR1 SGHVS, CDR2 FNYEAQ. Trimming took 5 bases from V and 0 from J; bases not matched to a gene: 6. The CDR3 loop is CASSEGLEGSYEQYF. In nucleotides, the CDR3 is TGTGCCAGCAGCGAGGGACTAGAAGGCTCCTACGAGCAGTACTTC.